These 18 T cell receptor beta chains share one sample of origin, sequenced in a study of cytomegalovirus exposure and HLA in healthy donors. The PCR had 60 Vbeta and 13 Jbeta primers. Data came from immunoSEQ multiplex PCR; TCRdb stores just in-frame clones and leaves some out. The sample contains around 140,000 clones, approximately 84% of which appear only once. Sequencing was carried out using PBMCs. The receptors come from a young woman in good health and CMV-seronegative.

CDR3 in amino acids: CAREGGTDTQYF. The CDR3 DNA sequence: TGTGCCCGAGAGGGGGGCACAGATACGCAGTATTTT. This chain links TRBV30 with TRBJ2-3; D is perhaps TRBD1 (6 bases). CDR1 and CDR2 from the germline V gene are GTSNPN and SVGIG (reference sequence). The V end was cut by 8 bases, the J end by 1 base, with 10 bases between. This CDR3 has 12 amino acids.

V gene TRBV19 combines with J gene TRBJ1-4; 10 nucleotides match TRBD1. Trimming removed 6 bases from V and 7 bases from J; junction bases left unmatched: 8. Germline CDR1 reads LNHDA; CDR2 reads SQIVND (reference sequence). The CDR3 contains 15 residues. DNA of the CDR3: TGTGCCAGTAGCCCGACAGGGGGCGAGGCTGAAAAACTGTTTTTT. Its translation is CASSPTGGEAEKLFF.

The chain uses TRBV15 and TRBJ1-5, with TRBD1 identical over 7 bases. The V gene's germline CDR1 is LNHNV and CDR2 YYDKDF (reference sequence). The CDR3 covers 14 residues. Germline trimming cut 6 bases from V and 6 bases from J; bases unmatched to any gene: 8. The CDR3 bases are TGTGCCACCAGTAGGAGGGGGCAAAGTCAGCCCCAGCATTTT. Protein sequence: CATSRRGQSQPQHF.

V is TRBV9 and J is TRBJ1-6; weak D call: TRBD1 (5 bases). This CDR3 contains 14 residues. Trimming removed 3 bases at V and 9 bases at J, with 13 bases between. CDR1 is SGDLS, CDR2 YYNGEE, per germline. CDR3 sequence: CASSALGGGSPLHF. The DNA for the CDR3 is TGTGCCAGCAGCGCTTTGGGGGGGGGTTCACCCCTCCACTTT.

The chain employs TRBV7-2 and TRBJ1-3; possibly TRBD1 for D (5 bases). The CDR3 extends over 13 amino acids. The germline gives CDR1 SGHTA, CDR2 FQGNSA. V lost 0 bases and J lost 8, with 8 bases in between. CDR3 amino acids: CASSLAGRDTIYF. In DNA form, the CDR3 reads TGTGCCAGCAGCTTAGCGGGGCGTGACACCATATATTTT.

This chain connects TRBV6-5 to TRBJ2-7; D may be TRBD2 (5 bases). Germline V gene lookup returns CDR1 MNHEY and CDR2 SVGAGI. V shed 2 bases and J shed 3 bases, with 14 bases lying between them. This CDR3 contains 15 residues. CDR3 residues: CASSYTWTDIYEQYF. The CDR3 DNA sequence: TGTGCCAGCAGTTACACTTGGACTGATATCTACGAGCAGTACTTC.

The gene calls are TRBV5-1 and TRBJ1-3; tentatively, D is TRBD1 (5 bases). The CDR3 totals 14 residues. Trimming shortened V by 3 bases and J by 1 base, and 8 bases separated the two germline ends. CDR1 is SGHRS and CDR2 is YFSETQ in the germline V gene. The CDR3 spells CASSYGQSGNTIYF. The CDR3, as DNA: TGCGCCAGCAGCTATGGACAATCTGGAAACACCATATATTTT.

CDR3 sequence: CASEAGAMNTEAFF. The CDR3 DNA is TGTGCCAGCGAGGCAGGGGCGATGAACACTGAAGCTTTCTTT. V is TRBV2 and J is TRBJ1-1; possibly TRBD1 for D (6 bases). This CDR3 has 14 amino acids. Germline loops: CDR1 SNHLY, CDR2 FYNNEI. V lost 8 bases and J 0 bases, leaving 13 bases between the germline ends.

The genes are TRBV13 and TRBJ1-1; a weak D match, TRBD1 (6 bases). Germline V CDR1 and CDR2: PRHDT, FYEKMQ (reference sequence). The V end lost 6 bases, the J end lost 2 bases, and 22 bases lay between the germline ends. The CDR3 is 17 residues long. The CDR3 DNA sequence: TGTGCCAGCAGTTCCCCCGGAATAGGACAGACTAACACTGAAGCTTTCTTT. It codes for CASSSPGIGQTNTEAFF.

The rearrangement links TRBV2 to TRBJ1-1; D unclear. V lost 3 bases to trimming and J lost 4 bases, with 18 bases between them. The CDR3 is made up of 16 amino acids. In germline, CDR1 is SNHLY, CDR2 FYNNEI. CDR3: CASSDLRGGEGTEAFF. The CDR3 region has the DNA TGTGCCAGCAGTGATCTCCGGGGTGGGGAGGGCACTGAAGCTTTCTTT.

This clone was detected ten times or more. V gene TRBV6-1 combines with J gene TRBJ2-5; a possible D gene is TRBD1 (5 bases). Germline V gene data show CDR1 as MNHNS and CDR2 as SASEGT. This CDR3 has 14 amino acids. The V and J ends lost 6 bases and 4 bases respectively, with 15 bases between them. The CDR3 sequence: CASRRLQGTETQYF. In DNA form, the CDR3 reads TGTGCCAGCAGGAGGCTTCAGGGCACAGAGACCCAGTACTTC.

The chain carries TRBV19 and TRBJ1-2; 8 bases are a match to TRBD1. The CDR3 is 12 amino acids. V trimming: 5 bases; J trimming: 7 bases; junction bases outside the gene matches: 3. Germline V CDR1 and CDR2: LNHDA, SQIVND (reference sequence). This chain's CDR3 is CASSDRGGGYTF. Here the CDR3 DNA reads TGTGCCAGTAGTGACAGGGGCGGTGGCTACACCTTC.

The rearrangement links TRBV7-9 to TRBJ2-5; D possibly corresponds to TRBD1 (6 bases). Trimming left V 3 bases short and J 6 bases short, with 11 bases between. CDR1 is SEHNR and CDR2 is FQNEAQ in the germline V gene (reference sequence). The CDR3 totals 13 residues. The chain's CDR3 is CASSLTGQQTQYF. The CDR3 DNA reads TGTGCCAGCAGCTTGACAGGTCAACAGACCCAGTACTTC. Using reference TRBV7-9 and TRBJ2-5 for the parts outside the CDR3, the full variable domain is DTGVSQNPRHKITKRGQNVTFRCDPISEHNRLYWYRQTLGQGPEFLTYFQNEAQLEKSRLLSDRFSAERPKGSFSTLEIQRTEQGDSAMYLCASSLTGQQTQYFGPGTRLLVL.

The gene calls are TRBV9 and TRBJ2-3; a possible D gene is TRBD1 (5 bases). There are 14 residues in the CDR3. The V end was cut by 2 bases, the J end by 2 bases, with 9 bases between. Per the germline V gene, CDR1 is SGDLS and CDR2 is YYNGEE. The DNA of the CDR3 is TGTGCCAGCAGCGTCTCAGGGATCACAGATACGCAGTATTTT. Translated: CASSVSGITDTQYF.

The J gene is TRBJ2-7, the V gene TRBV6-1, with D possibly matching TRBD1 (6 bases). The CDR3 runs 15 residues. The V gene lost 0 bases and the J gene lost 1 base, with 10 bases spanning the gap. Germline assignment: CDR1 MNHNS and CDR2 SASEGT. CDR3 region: CASSEAGHLSYEQYF. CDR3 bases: TGTGCCAGCAGTGAAGCGGGACACCTATCCTACGAGCAGTACTTC.

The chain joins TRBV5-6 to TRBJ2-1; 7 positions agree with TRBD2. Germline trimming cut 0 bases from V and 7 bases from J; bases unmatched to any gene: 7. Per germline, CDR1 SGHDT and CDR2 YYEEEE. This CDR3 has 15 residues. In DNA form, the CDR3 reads TGTGCCAGCAGCTTGGAGAGGGCTAGCGGAAATGAGCAGTTCTTC. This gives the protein CASSLERASGNEQFF. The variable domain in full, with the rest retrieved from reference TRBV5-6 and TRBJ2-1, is DAGVTQSPTHLIKTRGQQVTLRCSPKSGHDTVSWYQQALGQGPQFIFQYYEEEERQRGNFPDRFSGHQFPNYSSELNVNALLLGDSALYLCASSLERASGNEQFFGPGTRLTVL.

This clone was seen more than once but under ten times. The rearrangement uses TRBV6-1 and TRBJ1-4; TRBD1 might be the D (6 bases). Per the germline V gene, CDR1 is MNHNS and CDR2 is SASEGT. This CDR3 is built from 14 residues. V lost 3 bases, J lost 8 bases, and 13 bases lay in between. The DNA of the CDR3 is TGTGCCAGCAGTGACTGGGGGCGCGGAGAAAAACTGTTTTTT. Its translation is CASSDWGRGEKLFF.

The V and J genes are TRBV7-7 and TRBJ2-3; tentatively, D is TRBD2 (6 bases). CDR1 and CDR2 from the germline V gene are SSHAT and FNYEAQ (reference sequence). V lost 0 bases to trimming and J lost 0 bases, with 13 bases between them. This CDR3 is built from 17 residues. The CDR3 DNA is TGTGCCAGCAGCTTAGCTGGGCCTAGCGTTAGCACAGATACGCAGTATTTT. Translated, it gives CASSLAGPSVSTDTQYF.